Described below is a single TCR beta chain sequence and its context. Antigen: not known. This CDR3 comprises 13 residues. Trimming removed 2 bases from V and 1 base from J, with 5 bases in between. From germline, CDR1 is MNHNY and CDR2 SVGAGI (reference sequence). These data originate in a study of cytomegalovirus exposure and HLA in healthy donors. Amplification used 60 Vbeta primers and 13 Jbeta primers. The repertoire was sequenced with immunoSEQ multiplex PCR; TCRdb's copy has only in-frame clones and lacks some. The sample comprises 73,000 or so clones, more than 65% of which are singletons, and roughly 16% rests with the top ten. General study points: CMV antigen specificity was confirmed in vitro for a few CMV-associated chains. Most observed TCR sequences were rare, whereas some public TCRs were detected in many donors. Donors belonging to an Asian-associated ancestry cluster reportedly showed fewer N-insertions in productive TCRs than the approximately 680-donor mean, according to what a later analysis found. Donors were assumed by presence/absence analyses to have roughly uniform sequencing depth.

The chain employs TRBV6-6 and TRBJ1-2, with unresolved D. This receptor was taken from a woman aged 40 to 50 in good health and CMV-seropositive. Specimen: PBMCs. The CDR3 DNA reads as TGTGCCAGCAGTTACAGCAATAACTATGGCTACACCTTC. Protein product: CASSYSNNYGYTF.